This T cell receptor (beta chain) was recorded in a study of OX40 agonist ivuxolimab in advanced cancers. Study-wide background: With ivuxolimab, an agonistic anti-OX40 (CD134) antibody, patients were treated.

Data came from immunoSEQ multiplex PCR; TCRdb stores just in-frame clones and leaves some out. The sample holds 30,000 to 40,000 clones; approximately 90% are singletons and the top ten take about 20%. CDR3 length: 15 residues. The ends lost 3 bases at V and 8 bases at J; junction bases unmatched: 7. Per germline, CDR1 LNHDA and CDR2 SQIVND (reference sequence). The clonotype was recovered from an adult with an advanced solid tumor such as melanoma, head and neck, liver or kidney cancer. The input for sequencing was CD4+ or CD8+ T cells sorted from blood, taken in a trial of the OX40 agonist ivuxolimab. J is TRBJ2-1 and V is TRBV19, with 10 positions matching TRBD1. In DNA form, the CDR3 reads TGTGCCAGTAGTATTAGGGACAGGGGTACCGATGAGCAGTTCTTC. The encoded protein is CASSIRDRGTDEQFF.